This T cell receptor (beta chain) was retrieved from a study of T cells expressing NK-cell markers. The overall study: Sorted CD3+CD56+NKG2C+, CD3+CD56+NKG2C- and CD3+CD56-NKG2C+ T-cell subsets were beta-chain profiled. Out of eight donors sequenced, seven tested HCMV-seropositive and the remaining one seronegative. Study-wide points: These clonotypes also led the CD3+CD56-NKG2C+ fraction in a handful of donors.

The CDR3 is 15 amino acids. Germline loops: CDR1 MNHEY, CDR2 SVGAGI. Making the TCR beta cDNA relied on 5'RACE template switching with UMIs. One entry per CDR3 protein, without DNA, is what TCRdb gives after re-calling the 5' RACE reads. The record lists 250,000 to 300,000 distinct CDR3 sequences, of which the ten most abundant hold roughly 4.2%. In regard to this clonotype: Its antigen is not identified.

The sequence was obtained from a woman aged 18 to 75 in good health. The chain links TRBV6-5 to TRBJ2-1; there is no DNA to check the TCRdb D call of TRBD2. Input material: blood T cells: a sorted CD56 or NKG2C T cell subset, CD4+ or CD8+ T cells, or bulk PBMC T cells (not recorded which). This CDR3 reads CASSLIAGAYNEQFF.